This TCR beta chain came from a study of identical twins. A universal primer binding site was introduced by template switching. The final cDNA contained unique molecular identifiers. Via MiXCR, TCRdb re-called the 5' RACE reads, giving one row per CDR3 protein. Among some 600,000 distinct CDR3 sequences listed, 7.1% were seen once. The CDR3 covers 12 residues. The ends were cut back, 5 bases at V and 12 bases at J, with 15 bases in the middle. The germline V gene has CDR1 MDHEN and CDR2 SYDVKM. This clonotype showed up many times. Antigen specificity is unknown. Every donor was a healthy Caucasian. Study results and limitations: Twin pairs' shared out-of-frame alpha sequences were enriched in low generation probability. For cord blood, abundant beta clonotypes had fewer insertions, unlike memory repertoires, which showed none.

These records were also assigned to another study, of yellow fever vaccine responses in identical twins.

This sequence joins TRBV28 and TRBJ2-3; perhaps TRBD2 as D (6 bases). The sample was PBMCs. This receptor was identified in a woman between 18 and 29 years old in good health. In DNA, the CDR3 is TGTGCCAGCAGTACCCGGTCTAGCGTTCAGTATTTT. Amino acids: CASSTRSSVQYF.